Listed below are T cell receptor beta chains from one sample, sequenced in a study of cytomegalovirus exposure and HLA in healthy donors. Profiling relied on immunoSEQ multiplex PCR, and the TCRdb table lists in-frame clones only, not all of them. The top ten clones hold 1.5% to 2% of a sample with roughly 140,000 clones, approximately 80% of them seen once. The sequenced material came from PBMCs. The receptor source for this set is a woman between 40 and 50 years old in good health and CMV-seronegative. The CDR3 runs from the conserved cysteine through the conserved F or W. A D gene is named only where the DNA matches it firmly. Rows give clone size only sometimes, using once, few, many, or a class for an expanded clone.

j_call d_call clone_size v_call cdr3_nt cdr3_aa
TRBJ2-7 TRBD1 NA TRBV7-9 TGTGCCAGCAGCTTTCTGACAGGGACGTACGAGCAGTACTTC CASSFLTGTYEQYF
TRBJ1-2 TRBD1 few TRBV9 TGTGCCAGCAGCGTAGGGGACAGGCCTCTGGGTGGCTACACCTTC CASSVGDRPLGGYTF
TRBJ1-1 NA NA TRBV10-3 TGTGCCATCAGGGACACAGTGAGTGAAGCTTTCTTT CAIRDTVSEAFF
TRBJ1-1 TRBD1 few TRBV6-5 TGTGCCAGCAGTTACTCAGCAGGGGGTGAAGCTTTCTTT CASSYSAGGEAFF
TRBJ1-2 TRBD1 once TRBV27 TGTGCCAGCAGACCTACCGGGACAGGGAACGGCTACACCTTC CASRPTGTGNGYTF
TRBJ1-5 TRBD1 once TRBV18 TGTGCCAGCTCACCACAGGGGACAGGGATTTATCAGCCCCAGCATTTT CASSPQGTGIYQPQHF
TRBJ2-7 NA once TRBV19 TGTGCCAGTAGTATAGATGGCAGCGGTCCCTACGAGCAGTACTTC CASSIDGSGPYEQYF
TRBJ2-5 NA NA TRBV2 TGTGCCAGCAGTCTCCTTAGAGAGACCCAGTACTTC CASSLLRETQYF
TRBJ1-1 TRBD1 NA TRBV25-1 TGTGCCAGCAGTATCCGGACAGGGAAAGCTGAAGCTTTCTTT CASSIRTGKAEAFF
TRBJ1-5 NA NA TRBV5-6 TGTGCCAGCAGCTTGGCCCAGGGGTTTTCGCCCCAGCATTTT CASSLAQGFSPQHF
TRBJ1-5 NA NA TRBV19 TGTGCCAGTAGTATAGTAGTATCGGGGGGCAATCAGCCCCAGCATTTT CASSIVVSGGNQPQHF
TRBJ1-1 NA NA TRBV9 TGTGCCAGCAGCCCTGGAGTGGATACTGAAGCTTTCTTT CASSPGVDTEAFF
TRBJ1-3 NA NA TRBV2 TGTGCCCTCGAATCGGGGGGACCTGGAAACACCATATATTTT CALESGGPGNTIYF
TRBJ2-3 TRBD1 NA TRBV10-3 TGTGCCGTCCTCCCCGGGACAGGGGTTATAGATACGCAGTATTTT CAVLPGTGVIDTQYF
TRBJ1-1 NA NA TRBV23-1 TGCGCCAGCAGAAGAACCGGGACACCGAACACTGAAGCTTTCTTT CASRRTGTPNTEAFF
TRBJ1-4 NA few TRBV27 TGTGCCAGCAGTTTTCCTAGACAGGAAGAAAAACTGTTTTTT CASSFPRQEEKLFF
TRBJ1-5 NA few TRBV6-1 TGTGCCAGTGACTCAAAGTTCGTCGTTCAGCCCCAGCATTTT CASDSKFVVQPQHF
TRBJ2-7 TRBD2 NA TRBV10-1 TGCGCCAGCAGTGGGTCTAGCGGGAGTTCGTACGAGCAGTACTTC CASSGSSGSSYEQYF
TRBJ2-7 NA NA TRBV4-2 TGTGCCAGCAGCCAAGAGTTACAGGCAGCCTCCTACGAGCAGTACTTC CASSQELQAASYEQYF
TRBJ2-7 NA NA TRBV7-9 TGTGCCAGCAGCTTGGGGGGGCGCCCCTACGAGCAGTACTTC CASSLGGRPYEQYF
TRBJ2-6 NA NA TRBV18 TGTGCCAGCTCACCCCTCAGCGGAGGGGCCAACGTCCTGACTTTC CASSPLSGGANVLTF
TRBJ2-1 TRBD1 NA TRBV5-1 TGCGCCAGCAGCACCCTACAGGGGTCCTCCTACAATGAGCAGTTCTTC CASSTLQGSSYNEQFF
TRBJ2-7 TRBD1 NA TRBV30 TGTGCCTGGAGCCACAGGGGGAATCGGGCCTACGAGCAGTACTTC CAWSHRGNRAYEQYF
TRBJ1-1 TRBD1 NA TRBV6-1 TGTGCCAGCAGTGATCGGACAGGGGCGACGACGAACACTGAAGCTTTCTTT CASSDRTGATTNTEAFF
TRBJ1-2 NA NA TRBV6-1 TGTGCCACTCTGGGACATCTAGGCTACACCTTC CATLGHLGYTF
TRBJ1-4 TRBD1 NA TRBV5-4 TGTGCCAGCAGCTTGGGGGGACAGGGACCTGAAAAACTGTTTTTT CASSLGGQGPEKLFF
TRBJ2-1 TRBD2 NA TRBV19 TGTGCCAGCCACTCCATAGCGGGGGGGATACAGTTCTTC CASHSIAGGIQFF
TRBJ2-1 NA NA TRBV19 TGTGCCAGTAGTCCCTATAACAATGAGCAGTTCTTC CASSPYNNEQFF
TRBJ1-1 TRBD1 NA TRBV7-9 TGTGCCAGCAGCTTGGGCTTCGGACAGGGTGGTGAAGCTTTCTTT CASSLGFGQGGEAFF
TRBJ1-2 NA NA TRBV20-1 TGCAGTGAGAGGGGCTACACCTTC CSERGYTF
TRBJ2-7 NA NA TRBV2 TGTGCCAGCATTACGGACTTTACCGACTCCTACGAGCAGTACTTC CASITDFTDSYEQYF
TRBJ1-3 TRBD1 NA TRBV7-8 TGTGCCAGCAGCTTATGGACAGGGACAAGAGGAAACACCATATATTTT CASSLWTGTRGNTIYF
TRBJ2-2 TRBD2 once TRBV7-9 TGTGCCAGCAGCTTAACTCTAGCGGGAGGGTCCGGGGAGCTGTTTTTT CASSLTLAGGSGELFF
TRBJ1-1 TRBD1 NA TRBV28 TGTGCCAGCAGTTTGCCGGGACAGAAAGCTTTCTTT CASSLPGQKAFF
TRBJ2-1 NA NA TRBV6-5 TGTGCCAGCAGTTACTGGTCTCAGGGGACCTACAATGAGCAGTTCTTC CASSYWSQGTYNEQFF
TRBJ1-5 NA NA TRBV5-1 TGCGCCAGCAGCTTGGGACTGAATCAGCCCCAGCATTTT CASSLGLNQPQHF
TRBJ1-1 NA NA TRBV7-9 TGTGCCAGCAGCTTTGGGGCCACTGAAGCTTTCTTT CASSFGATEAFF
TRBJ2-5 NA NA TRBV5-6 TGTGCCAGCAGCTTCCGCGGGGGCACAGGGGAGACCCAGTACTTC CASSFRGGTGETQYF
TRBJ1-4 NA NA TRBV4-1 TGCGCCAGCAGCCCACGGGGGATCACAACTAATGAAAAACTGTTTTTT CASSPRGITTNEKLFF
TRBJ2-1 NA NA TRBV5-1 TGCGCCAGCAGCATAGACGACCGGGGGCAGTTCTTC CASSIDDRGQFF
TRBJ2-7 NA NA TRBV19 TGTGCCAGTAGCCTCGCGGGTGGTTACGAGCAGTACTTC CASSLAGGYEQYF
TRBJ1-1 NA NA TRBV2 TGTGCCAGCGGGGAAGTATGGGCCGGAGGCGCTGAAGCTTTCTTT CASGEVWAGGAEAFF
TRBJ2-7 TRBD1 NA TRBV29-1 TGCAGCGTGGCGCCGACAGGGAGACTGTACGAGCAGTACTTC CSVAPTGRLYEQYF
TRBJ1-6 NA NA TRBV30 TGTGCCTGGAGTGACCGGGACAAGAATTCACCCCTCCACTTT CAWSDRDKNSPLHF
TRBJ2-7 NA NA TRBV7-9 TGTGCCAGCAGCCCGATATACGAGCAGTACTTC CASSPIYEQYF
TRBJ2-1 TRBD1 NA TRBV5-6 TGTGCCAGCAGACCGACAGGGGGTTTTTACAATGAGCAGTTCTTC CASRPTGGFYNEQFF
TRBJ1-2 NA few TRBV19 TGTGCCAGTACCACCAGATTGGGGCAGGTCCAGCTTAACTATGGCTACACCTTC CASTTRLGQVQLNYGYTF
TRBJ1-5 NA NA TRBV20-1 TGCAGTGCCCCTAACGAGGGGCCCCAGCATTTT CSAPNEGPQHF
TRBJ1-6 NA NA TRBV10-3 TGTGCCATCGGGGACTCCCCAAACTCCTATAATTCACCCCTCCACTTT CAIGDSPNSYNSPLHF
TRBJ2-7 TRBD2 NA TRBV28 TGTGCCAGCAGTTTGGGGGGGGGACTCTACGAGCAGTACTTC CASSLGGGLYEQYF